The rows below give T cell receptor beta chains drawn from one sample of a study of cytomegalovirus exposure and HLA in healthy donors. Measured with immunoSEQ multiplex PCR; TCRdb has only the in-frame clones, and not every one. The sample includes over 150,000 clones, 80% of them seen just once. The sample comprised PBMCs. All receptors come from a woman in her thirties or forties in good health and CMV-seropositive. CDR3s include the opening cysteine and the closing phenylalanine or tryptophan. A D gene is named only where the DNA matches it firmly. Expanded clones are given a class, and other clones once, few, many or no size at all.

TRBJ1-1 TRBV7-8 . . TGTGCCAGCAGCCCAACTAGACTGGGGAACACTGAAGCTTTCTTT CASSPTRLGNTEAFF
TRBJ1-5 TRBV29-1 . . TGCAGCGTGGCGGGGGGTATCAATCAGCCCCAGCATTTT CSVAGGINQPQHF
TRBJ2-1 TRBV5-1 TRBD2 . TGCGCCAGCAGCTTCGGGACTAGCGGCTACAATGAGCAGTTCTTC CASSFGTSGYNEQFF
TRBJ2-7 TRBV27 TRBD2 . TGTGCCAGCAGTTTGACTGGCGGGAGCGGAGCCTACGAGCAGTACTTC CASSLTGGSGAYEQYF
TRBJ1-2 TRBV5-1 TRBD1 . TGCGCCAGCAGCAGGGACAGGGCCGACGGCTACACCTTC CASSRDRADGYTF
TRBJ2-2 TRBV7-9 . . TGTGCCAGCAGCTTCCCTGCTGGCGGAATCACCGGGGAGCTGTTTTTT CASSFPAGGITGELFF
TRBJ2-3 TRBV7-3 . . TGTGCCAGCAGCTTAGGGTTGAGGGCGCAAGATACGCAGTATTTT CASSLGLRAQDTQYF
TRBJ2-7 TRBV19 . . TGTGCCAGTAGTATATTCGAGGGAGCCTACGAGCAGTACTTC CASSIFEGAYEQYF
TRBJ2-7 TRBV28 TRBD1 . TGTGCCAGCAGTTTACCCCGGACAGGGAGATACGAGCAGTACTTC CASSLPRTGRYEQYF
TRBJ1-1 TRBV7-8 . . TGTGCCAGCAGCTACGCGGGGTCGGGGAGGAACACTGAAGCTTTCTTT CASSYAGSGRNTEAFF
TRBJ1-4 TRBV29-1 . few TGCAGCGTTGCGGAGTCAGGGCCTGAAAAACTGTTTTTT CSVAESGPEKLFF
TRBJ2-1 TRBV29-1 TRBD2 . TGCAGCGTTGGGCCTAGCGGGAGTTCGATCTCGCAGTTCTTC CSVGPSGSSISQFF
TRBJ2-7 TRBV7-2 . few TGTGCCAGCAGCTTAGACAGGGTTTACCACGAGCAGTACTTC CASSLDRVYHEQYF
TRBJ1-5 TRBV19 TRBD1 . TGTGCCAGTAGCGAGACAGGGGGTAATCAGCCCCAGCATTTT CASSETGGNQPQHF
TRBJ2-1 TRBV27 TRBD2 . TGTGCCAGCAGTTTAAAGTGGGAGGGAGGGTATGAGCAGTTCTTC CASSLKWEGGYEQFF
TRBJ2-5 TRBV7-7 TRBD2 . TGTGCTAGCAGCTTAGCGGGAGTTCAAGAGACCCAGTACTTC CASSLAGVQETQYF
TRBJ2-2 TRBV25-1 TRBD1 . TGTGCCAGCAGTGGCGGACAGGGGGCGAACACCGGGGAGCTGTTTTTT CASSGGQGANTGELFF
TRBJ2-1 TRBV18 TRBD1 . TGTGCCAGCTCACCACCGGGACAGGGTTCAGAGCAGTTCTTC CASSPPGQGSEQFF
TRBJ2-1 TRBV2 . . TGTGCCAGCAGTGAATCCGGATACAGGATTGTTGGGCAGTTCTTC CASSESGYRIVGQFF
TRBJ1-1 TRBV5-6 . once TGTGCCAGCACCGCTCTTGGGCAGGGAGGAACTGAAGCTTTCTTT CASTALGQGGTEAFF
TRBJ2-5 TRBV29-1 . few TGCAGCTACTCATCCCCGACCCAGTACTTC CSYSSPTQYF
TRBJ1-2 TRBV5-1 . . TGCGCCAGCAGCTTGACGGTCTTCTATGGCTACACCTTC CASSLTVFYGYTF
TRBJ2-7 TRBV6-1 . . TGTGCCAGCAGCCTGGTCCCAGACAGCTTGGGGGAGCAGTACTTC CASSLVPDSLGEQYF
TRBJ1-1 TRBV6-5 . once TGTGCCAGCGCAAAAAGAGGGAACCTAAACACTGAAGCTTTCTTT CASAKRGNLNTEAFF
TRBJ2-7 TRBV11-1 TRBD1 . TGTGCCAGCAGCCAGGGGGCGGACGAGCGGTACTTC CASSQGADERYF
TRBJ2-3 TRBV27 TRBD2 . TGTGCCAGCAGTCCCCTAGCGGGAGGGCCAACAGATACGCAGTATTTT CASSPLAGGPTDTQYF
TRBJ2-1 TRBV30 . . TGTGCCTGGAGTCAGGGGAAGGGCCTGGGGAATGAGCAGTTCTTC CAWSQGKGLGNEQFF
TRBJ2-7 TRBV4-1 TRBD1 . TGCGCCAGCAGCCAAATTCCAGGGAGGGGACAGGGAGGCGAGCAGTACTTC CASSQIPGRGQGGEQYF
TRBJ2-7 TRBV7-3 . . TGTGCCAGCAGCTTATCTCCTCGCTACGAGCAGTACTTC CASSLSPRYEQYF
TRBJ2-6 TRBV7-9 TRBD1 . TGTGCCAGCAGCTTAGTAGGACAGGGGTTAGGGGCCAACGTCCTGACTTTC CASSLVGQGLGANVLTF
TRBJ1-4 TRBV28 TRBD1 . TGTGCCAGCAGCAGAGGGGGCCGGGGTAATGAAAAACTGTTTTTT CASSRGGRGNEKLFF
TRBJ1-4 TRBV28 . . TGTGCCAGCAGTACGTTCACAGGGTTTGGGGAAAAACTGTTTTTT CASSTFTGFGEKLFF
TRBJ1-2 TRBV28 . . TGTGCCAGCAGGCGGGCATTTCGGGTTAACAGAAACAGGGTATATGGCTACACCTTC CASRRAFRVNRNRVYGYTF
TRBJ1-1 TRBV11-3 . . TGCGCCAGCAGCTTAGGTAGTGAACGGGGTGAAGCTTTCTTT CASSLGSERGEAFF
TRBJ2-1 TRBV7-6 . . TGTGCCAGCAACAGACACGGGGAGTGCTTGGAGCAGTTCTTC CASNRHGECLEQFF
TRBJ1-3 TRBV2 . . TGTGCCAGCAGTGAGACAGTCTCTGGAAACACCATATATTTT CASSETVSGNTIYF
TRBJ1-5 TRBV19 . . TGTGCCAGTAGTATGGGATGGACAGACTCTAGCAATCAGCCCCAGCATTTT CASSMGWTDSSNQPQHF
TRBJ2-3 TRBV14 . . TGTGCCAGCAGCCAAGAATTAGCGGATACGCAGTATTTT CASSQELADTQYF
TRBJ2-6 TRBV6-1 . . TGTGCCAGCAGTGAAGAGTGGAGCCCCGGGGCCAACGTCCTGACTTTC CASSEEWSPGANVLTF
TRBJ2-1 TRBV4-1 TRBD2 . TGCGCCAGCAGCCAGCCCACCGGAGGGACTAGCGGGAGGAGCGGCTACAATGAGCAGTTCTTC CASSQPTGGTSGRSGYNEQFF
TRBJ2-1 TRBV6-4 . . TGTGCCAGCAGTGACTCGATAGGGGTCGGTGAGCAGTTCTTC CASSDSIGVGEQFF
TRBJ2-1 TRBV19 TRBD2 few TGTGCCAGTGGCTCCGGGACTAGCGGGATGAATGAGCAGTTCTTC CASGSGTSGMNEQFF
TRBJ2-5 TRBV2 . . TGTGCCAGCACGGTAGGGGAAGAGACCCAGTACTTC CASTVGEETQYF
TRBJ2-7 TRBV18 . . TGTGCCAGCTCACCACTGGGACTTACCTACGAGCAGTACTTC CASSPLGLTYEQYF
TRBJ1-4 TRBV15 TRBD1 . TGTGCCACCAGCAGAGAGGACAGGAATGAAAAACTGTTTTTT CATSREDRNEKLFF
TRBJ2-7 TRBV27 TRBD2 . TGTGCCGTTCGGGTAGCGGGGGGGATAGTCGGTAACTACGAGCAGTACTTC CAVRVAGGIVGNYEQYF
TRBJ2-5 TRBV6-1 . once TGTGCCAGCAGAGTCCCGGGGTTCCAAGAGACCCAGTACTTC CASRVPGFQETQYF
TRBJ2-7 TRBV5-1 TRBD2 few TGCGCCAGCAGCCTCGGGCTAGCGGGAATCTACGAGCAGTACTTC CASSLGLAGIYEQYF
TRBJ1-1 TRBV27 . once TGTGCCAGCAGTTTCTCCCTCAGGGTGTCTGAAGCTTTCTTT CASSFSLRVSEAFF
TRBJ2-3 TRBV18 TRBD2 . TGTGCCAGCTCACCTAGCGGGAGCACAGATACGCAGTATTTT CASSPSGSTDTQYF
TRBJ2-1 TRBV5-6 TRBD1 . TGTGCCAGCAGCTTGGAGGACAGGAAATACAATGAGCAGTTCTTC CASSLEDRKYNEQFF
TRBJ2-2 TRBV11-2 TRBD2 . TGTGCCAGCAGCTCACAACTAGCGGTCGGCACCGGGGAGCTGTTTTTT CASSSQLAVGTGELFF
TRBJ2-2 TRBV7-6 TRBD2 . TGTGCCAGCAGCTTAGATGATAGCGGGAGGAATGACACCGGGGAGCTGTTTTTT CASSLDDSGRNDTGELFF
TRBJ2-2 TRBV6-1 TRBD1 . TGTGCCAGCAGTTCCAGGGGGCTCACCGGGGAGCTGTTTTTT CASSSRGLTGELFF
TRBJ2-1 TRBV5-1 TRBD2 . TGCGCCAGCAGCTACCCGGGACTAGCGGGCTCTAATGAGCAGTTCTTC CASSYPGLAGSNEQFF
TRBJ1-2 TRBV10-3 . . TGTGCCATCAGTTCCGGACAATTAAACTATGGCTACACCTTC CAISSGQLNYGYTF
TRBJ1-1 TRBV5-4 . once TGTGCCAGCAGGGAGAAAGTTATGAACACTGAAGCTTTCTTT CASREKVMNTEAFF
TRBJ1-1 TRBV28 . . TGTGCCAGCAGTCGGTCGGGGAACACTGAAGCTTTCTTT CASSRSGNTEAFF
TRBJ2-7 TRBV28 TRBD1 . TGTGCCAGCAGTTTCGTCAGGGGGCAATGGGTCTACGAGCAGTACTTC CASSFVRGQWVYEQYF